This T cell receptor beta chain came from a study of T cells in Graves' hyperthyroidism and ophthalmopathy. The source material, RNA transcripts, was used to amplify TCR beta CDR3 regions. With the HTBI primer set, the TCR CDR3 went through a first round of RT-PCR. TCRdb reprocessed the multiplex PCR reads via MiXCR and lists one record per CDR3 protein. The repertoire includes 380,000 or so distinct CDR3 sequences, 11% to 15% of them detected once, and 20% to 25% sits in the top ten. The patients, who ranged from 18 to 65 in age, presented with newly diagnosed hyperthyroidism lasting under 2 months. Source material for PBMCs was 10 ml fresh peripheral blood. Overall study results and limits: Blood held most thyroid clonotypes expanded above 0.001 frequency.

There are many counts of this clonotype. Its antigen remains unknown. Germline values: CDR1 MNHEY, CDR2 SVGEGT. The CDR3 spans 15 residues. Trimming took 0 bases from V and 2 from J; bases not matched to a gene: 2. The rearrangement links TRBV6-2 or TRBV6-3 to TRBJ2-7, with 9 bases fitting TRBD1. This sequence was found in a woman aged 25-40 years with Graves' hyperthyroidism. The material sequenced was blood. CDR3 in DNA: TGTGCCAGCAGTTACTCGGGACAGGGCACCTACGAGCAGTACTTC. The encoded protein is CASSYSGQGTYEQYF.